This entry is about one T cell receptor beta chain. Study processing details: For nucleated cells, counts were estimated from reference gene primer amplification. Sequenced by immunoSEQ multiplex PCR; TCRdb stores in-frame clones only, minus some. V, J and clone size are taken as reported in that table, and D and trimming were inferred from the DNA itself. The data hold more than 85,000 clones, with more than 65% observed a single time. This CDR3 spans 14 amino acids. Looked up from germline, CDR1 is MDHEN and CDR2 is SYDVKM. Trimming cost V 6 bases and J 5 bases; bases outside gene matches: 7. The data were taken from a study of blood T cell repertoires in COVID-19. Across the study: Both acute and convalescent COVID-19 samples were obtained from the United States, Italy and Spain. T cells, B-cell-depleted T cells, or PBMCs provided the cDNA or gDNA that served as material.

Sequenced: peripheral blood. This clonotype was obtained from an elderly woman with active or convalescent COVID-19. The chain joins TRBV28 to TRBJ1-2; 9 bases map to TRBD1. CDR3 sequence reads: CASRSPGQGYGYTF. CDR3 nucleotides: TGTGCCAGCAGGTCACCGGGACAGGGATATGGCTACACCTTC.